This T cell receptor beta chain was sequenced for a study of cytomegalovirus exposure and HLA in healthy donors. Study-level points and caveats: Cytomegalovirus-associated status was assigned to roughly 160 TCR beta chains. A classifier reportedly called cytomegalovirus status with high sensitivity and specificity. Rarity marked most TCR sequences, yet some public TCRs occurred in many donors.

On this clone: Its antigen remains unidentified.

TCRdb keeps only in-frame clones here, not all; method: immunoSEQ multiplex PCR. The data show hundreds of thousands of clones, more than 75% seen once. From germline, CDR1 is SQVTM and CDR2 ANQGSEA. With 5 bases removed from V and 0 bases from J, the gap between germline ends came to 9 bases. CDR3 length: 13 residues. What was sequenced was PBMCs. The gene calls are TRBV29-1 and TRBJ2-3; D is undetermined. The clonotype originates from a young woman in good health and CMV-seropositive. The chain's CDR3 is CSVPPTSTDTQYF. CDR3 sequence (DNA): TGCAGCGTTCCCCCTACTAGCACAGATACGCAGTATTTT.